Given below is one TCR beta chain in context. V was shortened by 3 bases and J by 4 bases, with 9 bases between the two germline ends. CDR1 is SGHNT and CDR2 is YENEEA in the germline V gene. CDR3 size: 13 residues. The method was immunoSEQ multiplex PCR; TCRdb's version includes in-frame clones alone and lacks a portion of them. The table has 85,000 to 100,000 clones, under 95% seen once. The source of the sample is a study of T cell changes during pregnancy in multiple sclerosis. The TCR originated in a female donor with multiple sclerosis, enrolled in a pregnancy study. Sequencing was performed on peripheral blood, taken after pregnancy. The chain recombines TRBV11-3 with TRBJ1-1; a possible D gene is TRBD1 (6 bases). The CDR3 nucleotides read TGTGCCAGCAGCTTTACAGGGAGCACTGAAGCTTTCTTT. Its protein is CASSFTGSTEAFF.